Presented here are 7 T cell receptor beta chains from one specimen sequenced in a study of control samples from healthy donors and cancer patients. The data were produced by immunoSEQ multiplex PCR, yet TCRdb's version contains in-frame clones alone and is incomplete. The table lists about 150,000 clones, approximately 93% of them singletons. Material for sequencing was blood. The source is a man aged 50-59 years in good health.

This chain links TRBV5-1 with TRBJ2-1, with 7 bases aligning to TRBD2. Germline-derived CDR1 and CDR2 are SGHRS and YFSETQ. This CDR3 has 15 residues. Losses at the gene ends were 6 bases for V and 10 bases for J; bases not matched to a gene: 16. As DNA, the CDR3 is TGCGCCAGCACCCCTGAGACTAGCAGGAGTGACGAGCAGTTCTTC. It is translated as CASTPETSRSDEQFF. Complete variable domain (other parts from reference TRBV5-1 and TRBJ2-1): KAGVTQTPRYLIKTRGQQVTLSCSPISGHRSVSWYQQTPGQGLQFLFEYFSETQRNKGNFPGRFSGRQFSNSRSEMNVSTLELGDSALYLCASTPETSRSDEQFFGPGTRLTVL.

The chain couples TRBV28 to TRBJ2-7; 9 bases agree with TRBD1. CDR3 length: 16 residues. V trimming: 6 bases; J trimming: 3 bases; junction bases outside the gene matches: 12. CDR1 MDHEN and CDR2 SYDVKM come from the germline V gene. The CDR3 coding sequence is TGTGCCAGCAGCACGTCCGGGACAGGGTTATTCTACGAGCAGTACTTC. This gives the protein CASSTSGTGLFYEQYF.

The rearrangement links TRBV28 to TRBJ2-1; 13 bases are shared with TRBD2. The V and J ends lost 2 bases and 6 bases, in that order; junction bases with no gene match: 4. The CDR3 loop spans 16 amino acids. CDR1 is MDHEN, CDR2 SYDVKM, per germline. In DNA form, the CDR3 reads TGTGCCAGCAGTTTAAACGGACTAGCGGGAGTCAATGAGCAGTTCTTC. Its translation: CASSLNGLAGVNEQFF.

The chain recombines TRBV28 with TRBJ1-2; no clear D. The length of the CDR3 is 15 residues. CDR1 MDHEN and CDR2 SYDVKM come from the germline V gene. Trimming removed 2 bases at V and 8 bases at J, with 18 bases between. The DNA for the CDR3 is TGTGCCAGCAGTTTAACCTCCAATCCTTCGGGAGGCTACACCTTC. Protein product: CASSLTSNPSGGYTF.

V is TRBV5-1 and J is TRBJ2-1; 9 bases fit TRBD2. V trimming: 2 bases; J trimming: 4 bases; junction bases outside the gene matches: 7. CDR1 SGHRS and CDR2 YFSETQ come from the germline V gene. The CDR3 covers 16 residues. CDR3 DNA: TGCGCCAGCAGCTTTTCCGGGACTAGCCTTTACAATGAGCAGTTCTTC. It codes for CASSFSGTSLYNEQFF.

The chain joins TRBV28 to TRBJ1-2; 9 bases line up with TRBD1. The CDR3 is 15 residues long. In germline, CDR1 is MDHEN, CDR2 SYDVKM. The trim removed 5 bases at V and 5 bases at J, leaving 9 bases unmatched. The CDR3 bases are TGTGCCAGCAGTCTGGATGGGACAGGGTCGTATGGCTACACCTTC. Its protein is CASSLDGTGSYGYTF.

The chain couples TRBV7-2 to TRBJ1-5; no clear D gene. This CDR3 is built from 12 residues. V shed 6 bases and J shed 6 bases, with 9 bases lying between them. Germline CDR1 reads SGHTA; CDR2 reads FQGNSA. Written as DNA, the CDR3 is TGTGCCAGCAGGAATCCGGGTCAGCCCCAGCATTTT. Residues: CASRNPGQPQHF.